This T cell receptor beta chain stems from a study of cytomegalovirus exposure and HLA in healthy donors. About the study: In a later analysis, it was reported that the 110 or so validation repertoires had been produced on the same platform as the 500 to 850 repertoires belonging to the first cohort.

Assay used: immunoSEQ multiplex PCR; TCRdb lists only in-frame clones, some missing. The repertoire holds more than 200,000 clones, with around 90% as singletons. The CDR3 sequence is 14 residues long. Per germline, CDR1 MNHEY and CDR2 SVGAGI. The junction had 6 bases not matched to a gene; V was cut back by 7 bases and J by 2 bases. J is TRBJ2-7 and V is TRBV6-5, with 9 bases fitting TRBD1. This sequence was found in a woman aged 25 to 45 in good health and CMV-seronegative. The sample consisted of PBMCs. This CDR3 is CASTQDRGAYEQYF. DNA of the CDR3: TGTGCCAGCACCCAGGACAGGGGTGCCTACGAGCAGTACTTC.